The T cell receptor beta chain described here comes from a study of human T cells and chemical hapten exposure. Individual cDNA molecules (in the library) carried attached unique molecular identifiers. TCRdb analysed the RACE reads with MiXCR anew, one entry per CDR3 protein. The sample records under 450,000 distinct CDR3 sequences, approximately 5.1% being singletons. Documented time point: patch test 1, 2 weeks after DPC sensitization. Noted treatment: therapeutic diphenylcyclopropenone sensitization with weekly scalp DPC. The CDR3 sequence is 14 residues long. V shed 3 bases and J shed 3 bases, with 9 bases lying between them. Germline V gene data show CDR1 as SGHVS and CDR2 as FNYEAQ. Study-wide results and caveats: With alopecia, donors may have immune responses unlike healthy people's.

In regard to this clonotype: As yet, its antigen is unknown.

The source was whole blood, collected in connection with sensitization to the hapten diphenylcyclopropenone (DPC). The sequence was obtained from a woman in her 50s with alopecia areata. Some clones in this sample may be carry-over from other donors' samples. The rearrangement links TRBV7-6 to TRBJ2-1; D might be TRBD2 (6 bases). CDR3 DNA: TGTGCCAGCAGCTTGGAGGGCCACTACAATGAGCAGTTCTTC. Protein sequence: CASSLEGHYNEQFF.